The clone carrying this TCR beta chain showed up many times. Its antigen is not identified. Breast cancer patients provided tissue from their axillary draining lymph nodes. TCRdb re-called the multiplex PCR reads with MiXCR, one entry per CDR3 protein. Of fewer than 250,000 distinct CDR3 sequences listed, about 30% were seen once; the top ten hold around 1.5%. CDR1 is LNHDA and CDR2 is SQIVND in the germline V gene (reference sequence). The CDR3 loop spans 14 amino acids. V lost 4 bases to trimming and J lost 3 bases, with 13 bases between them. The sample belongs to a study of breast tumors, draining lymph nodes, adjacent tissues. Broader study findings: Tumors had less TCR diversity than lymph nodes, more than nontumor tissue.

The source is a female donor with breast cancer. Some clones in this sample may be carry-over from other donors' samples. Sequences were obtained from axillary lymph node tissue. The rearrangement links TRBV19 to TRBJ2-7; D could derive from TRBD1 or TRBD2 (6 bases each). The CDR3 bases are TGTGCCAGTAGTACCGGGGGCCAGCGCTACGAGCAGTACTTC. Residues: CASSTGGQRYEQYF.